Each of the 30 T cell receptor beta chains below was sequenced from the same sample in a study of blood T cell repertoires in COVID-19. Assay used: immunoSEQ multiplex PCR; TCRdb lists only in-frame clones, some missing. The sample holds tens of thousands of clones; roughly 72% are singletons and the top ten take 4.8%. Specimen: peripheral blood. The receptors stem from a woman in her 70s with COVID-19, enrolled during active disease.

Details on this clone: The sample has other DNA sequences that encode this CDR3 too. The chain couples TRBV5-1 to TRBJ2-7, with a weak D call TRBD1 (6 bases). The ends were cut back, 0 bases at V and 9 bases at J, with 13 bases in the middle. In germline, CDR1 is SGHRS, CDR2 YFSETQ. CDR3 length: 13 amino acids. The CDR3 reads CASSLGPGQGQYF. The DNA for the CDR3 is TGCGCCAGCAGCTTGGGCCCGGGACAAGGGCAGTACTTC.

The rearrangement uses TRBV6-4 and TRBJ2-7; 7 nucleotides align to TRBD1. Germline V gene data show CDR1 as MRHNA and CDR2 as SNTAGT. V shed 5 bases, J shed 1 base, and the junction held 5 bases outside the gene matches. The CDR3 totals 14 residues. The CDR3 sequence is CASSPTGDSYEQYF. DNA for the CDR3: TGTGCCAGCAGTCCTACAGGGGATTCCTACGAGCAGTACTTC.

In this sample, this clone turned up a few times. The genes are TRBV5-1 and TRBJ1-1; 9 bases fit TRBD1. The CDR3 length is 16 residues. Germline CDR1 SGHRS, CDR2 YFSETQ. V gave up 4 bases and J gave up 0 bases; unmatched junction bases: 7. The CDR3: CASSVGQGDMNTEAFF. The CDR3 nucleotides read TGCGCCAGCAGCGTGGGACAGGGTGACATGAACACTGAAGCTTTCTTT. Full variable domain (rest looked up from reference TRBV5-1 and TRBJ1-1): KAGVTQTPRYLIKTRGQQVTLSCSPISGHRSVSWYQQTPGQGLQFLFEYFSETQRNKGNFPGRFSGRQFSNSRSEMNVSTLELGDSALYLCASSVGQGDMNTEAFFGQGTRLTVV.

This clone was detected only once. The V and J genes are TRBV5-1 and TRBJ1-2; D unclear. The CDR3 contains 16 residues. CDR1 SGHRS and CDR2 YFSETQ come from the germline V gene. V was cut by 0 bases and J by 6 bases, with 18 bases left in between. This CDR3 reads CASSLEAAAERHGYTF. DNA for the CDR3: TGCGCCAGCAGCTTGGAAGCCGCCGCGGAACGCCATGGCTACACCTTC.

V usage is TRBV12-5 and J usage is TRBJ2-4; D gene ambiguous. CDR1 LGHNT and CDR2 FRNRAP come from the germline V gene. The germline V and J ends were trimmed by 5 bases and 3 bases, with 14 bases remaining between them. This CDR3 has 15 amino acids. The CDR3: CASGPQYPGKNIQYF. The DNA of the CDR3 is TGTGCTAGTGGTCCCCAATATCCAGGCAAAAACATTCAGTACTTC.

The rearrangement uses TRBV7-9 and TRBJ2-3; perhaps TRBD2 as D (7 bases). V lost 1 base and J 1 base, leaving 18 bases between the germline ends. This CDR3 spans 18 amino acids. CDR1 SEHNR and CDR2 FQNEAQ come from the germline V gene (reference sequence). The CDR3 DNA is TGTGCCAGCAGCTTAGGCGGGGGCAGGCGAGGAGGCACAGATACGCAGTATTTT. Translating gives CASSLGGGRRGGTDTQYF.

For this clone: Relative to the germline gene, one junction end is altered; a read error may explain this. The gene calls are TRBV7-3 and TRBJ2-5, with 10 bases matching TRBD2. Germline V gene data show CDR1 as SGHTA and CDR2 as FQGTGA. This CDR3 contains 15 residues. This chain's CDR3 is CASSLTSGAQETQYF. As DNA, the CDR3 is TGTGCCAGCAGCCTAACTAGCGGGGCTCAAGAGACCCAGTACTTC.

The rearrangement links TRBV5-8 to TRBJ2-1; D is ambiguous. The CDR3 is 15 residues long. The V and J ends lost 2 bases and 3 bases respectively, with 12 bases between them. Germline V lookup: CDR1 SGHTS, CDR2 YDEGEE. CDR3 protein: CASSLGVGHYNEQFF. CDR3 sequence (DNA): TGTGCCAGCAGCTTAGGAGTGGGTCACTACAATGAGCAGTTCTTC.

The chain recombines TRBV6-6 with TRBJ2-5; D is perhaps TRBD1 (6 bases). This CDR3 region has 15 residues. Looked up from germline, CDR1 is MNHNY and CDR2 is SVGAGI (reference sequence). The ends were cut back, 2 bases at V and 5 bases at J, with 15 bases in the middle. CDR3 in amino acids: CASSYQTAQGETQYF. The DNA of the CDR3 is TGTGCCAGCAGTTACCAAACGGCGCAGGGGGAGACCCAGTACTTC.

V is TRBV2 and J is TRBJ1-5, with a possible D match to TRBD1 (5 bases). Trimming left V 5 bases short and J 6 bases short, with 11 bases between. Germline-derived CDR1 and CDR2 are SNHLY and FYNNEI. The CDR3 is 13 amino acids. This CDR3 reads CASSSRAGQPQHF. Here the CDR3 DNA reads TGTGCCAGCAGTAGCAGGGCAGGTCAGCCCCAGCATTTT. Complete variable domain (other parts from reference TRBV2 and TRBJ1-5): EPEVTQTPSHQVTQMGQEVILRCVPISNHLYFYWYRQILGQKVEFLVSFYNNEISEKSEIFDDQFSVERPDGSNFTLKIRSTKLEDSAMYFCASSSRAGQPQHFGDGTRLSIL.

As DNA, the CDR3 is TGTGCCAGCAGCCAACAACGACCGACAGTACAAGAGACCCAGTACTTC. Its translation: CASSQQRPTVQETQYF. This chain links TRBV11-3 with TRBJ2-5, with a possible D match to TRBD1 (5 bases). Per germline, CDR1 SGHNT and CDR2 YENEEA. This CDR3 spans 16 amino acids. Deletions cut 5 bases from V and 2 bases from J, with 18 bases between.

The rearrangement links TRBV19 to TRBJ1-3; tentatively, D is TRBD1 (6 bases). Germline V gene data show CDR1 as LNHDA and CDR2 as SQIVND (reference sequence). This CDR3 is built from 14 residues. Trimming took off 7 bases at V and 2 bases at J, with 12 bases between the two ends. The DNA for the CDR3 is TGTGCCAGTACCAGGGGCCCAGCTGGAAACACCATATATTTT. Translated, it gives CASTRGPAGNTIYF.

V is TRBV6-4 and J is TRBJ2-7; weak D call: TRBD2 (6 bases). Looked up from germline, CDR1 is MRHNA and CDR2 is SNTAGT. V was pared by 2 bases and J by 3 bases, with 11 bases between. The CDR3 runs to 14 residues. CDR3 protein: CASSDIPGVYEQYV. The CDR3 DNA reads TGTGCCAGCAGTGACATTCCGGGGGTCTACGAGCAGTACGTC.

The chain couples TRBV24-1 to TRBJ2-3; 12 bases map to TRBD2. J lost 3 bases, V lost 3 bases, and 9 bases had no gene match. CDR3 length: 18 amino acids. Germline V gene sequence: CDR1 KGHDR, CDR2 SFDVKD. CDR3 DNA: TGTGCCACCAGTGATCCCCGACTAGCGGGAGTGGGGACAGATACGCAGTATTTT. Translated: CATSDPRLAGVGTDTQYF.

The J gene is TRBJ2-5, the V gene TRBV5-4, with TRBD1 matching over 7 bases. Germline V gene sequence: CDR1 SGHNT, CDR2 YYREEE (reference sequence). The CDR3 sequence is 15 residues long. The V segment lost 0 bases and the J segment 1 base; nucleotides outside the gene matches: 3. CDR3: CASSLAHRGQETQYF. CDR3 coding DNA: TGTGCCAGCAGCTTGGCGCACAGGGGCCAAGAGACCCAGTACTTC.

This clone has a count of ten or more. V and J are TRBV27 and TRBJ1-2; D is possibly TRBD1 (5 bases). This CDR3 spans 18 amino acids. Germline V gene data show CDR1 as MNHEY and CDR2 as SMNVEV (reference sequence). Trimming cost V 5 bases and J 1 base, with 23 bases left between them. Written as DNA, the CDR3 is TGTGCCAGCAGTCGAACCTCTTTAGGACATGGTCTTAACTATGGCTACACCTTC. It codes for CASSRTSLGHGLNYGYTF.

Turning to this clone: A junction boundary mismatches the germline segment, possibly from a read error. The genes are TRBV7-7 and TRBJ2-1; D uncertain. The germline V gene encodes CDR1 SSHAT and CDR2 FNYEAQ (reference sequence). The CDR3 is 15 residues long. This chain's CDR3 is CASTPTPSSYNEQFF. The CDR3 DNA sequence: TGTGCTAGCACCCCTACCCCGAGCTCCTACAATGAGCAGTTCTTC.

This chain uses TRBV11-2 with TRBJ2-3; TRBD1 matches 11 bases. V trimming: 5 bases; J trimming: 5 bases; junction bases outside the gene matches: 9. Looked up from germline, CDR1 is SGHAT and CDR2 is FQNNGV. CDR3 length equals 16 residues. CDR3 in amino acids: CASSLRTGTGGDTQYF. CDR3 bases: TGTGCCAGCAGCCTCAGGACCGGGACAGGGGGAGATACGCAGTATTTT.

This chain connects TRBV6-1 to TRBJ1-3; D gene unclear. V was pared by 2 bases and J by 9 bases, with 14 bases between. CDR1 and CDR2 from the germline V gene are MNHNS and SASEGT. The CDR3 runs to 14 residues. The CDR3 nucleotides read TGTGCCAGCAGTGAAAAGGAGCGCCGGTCCACCATATATTTT. This translates into CASSEKERRSTIYF.

This clone was recorded only once. The CDR3: CATSRGEGTPEETQYF. In DNA, the CDR3 is TGTGCCACCAGCAGAGGGGAGGGTACGCCCGAAGAGACCCAGTACTTC. This chain joins TRBV15 and TRBJ2-5; 7 bases line up with TRBD2. The ends lost 1 base at V and 3 bases at J; junction bases unmatched: 8. This CDR3 is built from 16 residues. The germline gives CDR1 LNHNV, CDR2 YYDKDF (reference sequence).

In DNA form, the CDR3 reads TGTGCCAGCAGCTTAGATCGGGGGAGAAAAGATTTATATAGCAATCAGCCCCAGCATTTT. Protein sequence: CASSLDRGRKDLYSNQPQHF. The V gene is TRBV11-3, the J gene TRBJ1-5, with D possibly matching TRBD1 (5 bases). Germline V gives CDR1 SGHNT, CDR2 YENEEA. V lost 0 bases and J lost 0, with 21 bases in between. This CDR3 is built from 20 residues.

The chain is built from TRBV2 and TRBJ1-4; possible D gene TRBD1, 6 bases. This CDR3 has 16 residues. V was shortened by 1 base and J by 4 bases, with 13 bases between the two germline ends. CDR1 and CDR2 from the germline V gene are SNHLY and FYNNEI. The CDR3 loop is CASSEGTGLFNEKLFF. CDR3 bases: TGTGCCAGCAGTGAAGGTACAGGGCTTTTTAATGAAAAACTGTTTTTT.

The chain uses TRBV15 and TRBJ1-2; D might be TRBD1 (5 bases). Trimming pared 3 bases from V and 3 bases from J, leaving 11 bases between. The germline gives CDR1 LNHNV, CDR2 YYDKDF (reference sequence). The CDR3 is 14 amino acids. The CDR3 region is CATSSGGTDYGYTF. The CDR3 DNA reads TGTGCCACCAGCAGCGGGGGGACTGACTATGGCTACACCTTC.

This chain links TRBV11-2 with TRBJ1-2; 11 nucleotides line up with TRBD1. From germline, CDR1 is SGHAT and CDR2 FQNNGV. With 3 bases clipped from V and 3 bases from J, the junction kept 6 bases outside the gene matches. This CDR3 region has 16 residues. The chain's CDR3 is CASSLTGQGADYGYTF. CDR3 nucleotides: TGTGCCAGCAGCTTGACCGGACAGGGGGCAGACTATGGCTACACCTTC.

The rearrangement links TRBV6-7 to TRBJ2-1; D possibly corresponds to TRBD2 (7 bases). TRBV6-7 is known as an ORF, though its function is uncertain. The V end lost 10 bases, the J end lost 0 bases, and 25 bases lay between the germline ends. The CDR3 length is 18 residues. Here the CDR3 DNA reads TGTGCCATCACGACGGGACACCTAAGCGGGAACTCCTACAATGAGCAGTTCTTC. Translation: CAITTGHLSGNSYNEQFF.

V gene TRBV3-1 (or the pseudogene TRBV3-2) combines with J gene TRBJ2-5; tentative D call: TRBD2 (6 bases). The CDR3 is 15 amino acids. Germline lookup yields CDR1 LGHDT and CDR2 YNNKEL (reference sequence). Trimming cost V 2 bases and J 5 bases, with 15 bases left between them. CDR3 region: CASSQYGGMGETQYF. The CDR3 DNA reads TGTGCCAGCAGCCAATATGGGGGGATGGGGGAGACCCAGTACTTC.

The rearrangement uses TRBV7-3 and TRBJ2-1; 10 nucleotides line up with TRBD1. The J segment lost 8 bases and the V segment lost 4 bases, leaving 5 bases of the junction unmatched. The CDR3 sequence is 14 residues long. CDR1 is SGHTA and CDR2 is FQGTGA in the germline V gene. As DNA, the CDR3 is TGTGCCAGCAGCTCGACAGGGGGCTGGGATGAGCAGTTCTTC. This translates into CASSSTGGWDEQFF.

This clone was detected once. The chain uses TRBV6-5 and TRBJ2-7, with D maybe TRBD1 (6 bases). CDR3 length equals 11 residues. V lost 8 bases and J 4 bases, leaving 9 bases between the germline ends. Germline assignment: CDR1 MNHEY and CDR2 SVGAGI. CDR3 sequence: CASRDKYEQYV. Written as DNA, the CDR3 is TGTGCCAGCCGGGACAAGTACGAGCAGTACGTC.

This clone was counted a few times. The rearrangement links TRBV2 to TRBJ2-3; perhaps TRBD2 as D (5 bases). From germline, CDR1 is SNHLY and CDR2 FYNNEI. The V end was cut by 8 bases, the J end by 2 bases, with 8 bases between. CDR3 length: 12 residues. CDR3 bases: TGTGCCAGCCGGGGATACACAGATACGCAGTATTTT. It encodes CASRGYTDTQYF.

The chain is built from TRBV27 and TRBJ2-1, with D maybe TRBD1 (5 bases). V gave up 0 bases and J gave up 4 bases, with 10 bases separating them. This CDR3 has 15 amino acids. In germline, CDR1 is MNHEY, CDR2 SMNVEV (reference sequence). As DNA, the CDR3 is TGTGCCAGCAGTTTATCTATAACAGGTTACAATGAGCAGTTCTTC. Encoded protein: CASSLSITGYNEQFF.